Each of the 15 T cell receptor beta chains below was sequenced from the same sample in a study of technical replicates of blood from a few donors (TCRdb year 2017). Receptors were amplified or captured by the immunoSEQ multiplex PCR assay. Imported from immuneACCESS, the table was reduced by TCRdb to in-frame sequences with V and J called. These copies leave out some clones; in studies compared against another copy, an unresolved V gene accounts for under half, and the cause of the remainder is not known. Within this sample are 75,000 to 90,000 clones, with around 96% of them counted one time only. Jointly, the top ten make up roughly 0.33% of the sample. The sequenced material came from T cells isolated from PBMCs. Every receptor here comes from a human donor in good health.

The gene calls are TRBV6-5 and TRBJ2-3; D perhaps matches TRBD2 (5 bases). This CDR3 region has 15 residues. Germline lookup yields CDR1 MNHEY and CDR2 SVGAGI. V lost 2 bases to trimming and J lost 3 bases, with 12 bases between them. CDR3 sequence: CASSYGGGSTDTQYF. The CDR3 DNA reads as TGTGCCAGCAGTTACGGTGGCGGGTCTACAGATACGCAGTATTTT.

The genes are TRBV5-5 and TRBJ2-7; 11 bases line up with TRBD1. Germline V CDR1 and CDR2: SGHKS, YYEKEE (reference sequence). Trimming removed 3 bases from V and 6 bases from J; junction bases left unmatched: 5. The CDR3 length is 14 residues. This chain's CDR3 is CASSSGQGAAEQYF. The CDR3 region has the DNA TGTGCCAGCAGCTCCGGACAGGGGGCGGCCGAGCAGTACTTC.

V and J are TRBV19 and TRBJ1-3; 10 bases are shared with TRBD1. Germline CDR1 reads LNHDA; CDR2 reads SQIVND (reference sequence). The V segment lost 6 bases and the J segment 0 bases; nucleotides outside the gene matches: 20. The CDR3 runs 21 residues. DNA for the CDR3: TGTGCCAGTAGATGGATGGAGGAGGGACAGGGGACAATTCTCTCTGGAAACACCATATATTTT. Translating it yields CASRWMEEGQGTILSGNTIYF.

This clone was seen a few times. The chain joins TRBV30 to TRBJ1-1; D is possibly TRBD1 (5 bases). Germline-derived CDR1 and CDR2 are GTSNPN and SVGIG (reference sequence). Deletions cut 6 bases from V and 7 bases from J, with 15 bases between. The CDR3 loop spans 12 amino acids. CDR3 amino acids: CACSPQGSEAFF. CDR3 DNA: TGTGCCTGTTCCCCCCAGGGAAGTGAAGCTTTCTTT. Full variable domain (remainder filled in from reference TRBV30 and TRBJ1-1): SQTIHQWPATLVQPVGSPLSLECTVEGTSNPNLYWYRQAAGRGLQLLFYSVGIGQISSEVPQNLSASRPQDRQFILSSKKLLLSDSGFYLCACSPQGSEAFFGQGTRLTVV.

The chain employs TRBV4-1 and TRBJ2-7; D is perhaps TRBD1 (5 bases). Between the trimmed V and J ends, which lost 1 base and 4 bases, there was a span of 17 bases. This CDR3 is built from 16 residues. Germline-derived CDR1 and CDR2 are MGHRA and YSYEKL. CDR3 region: CASSQVYQGYPYEQYF. The DNA of the CDR3 is TGCGCCAGCAGCCAAGTCTACCAGGGATACCCTTACGAGCAGTACTTC.

The V gene is TRBV9, the J gene TRBJ2-1; 11 nucleotides line up with TRBD2. Germline-derived CDR1 and CDR2 are SGDLS and YYNGEE. CDR3 length equals 15 residues. Trimming removed 3 bases from V and 3 bases from J; junction bases left unmatched: 2. The DNA for the CDR3 is TGTGCCAGCAGCGCCACTAGCGGGAGCTACAATGAGCAGTTCTTC. It is translated as CASSATSGSYNEQFF.

The chain carries TRBV5-1 and TRBJ2-7; 9 bases fit TRBD1. The CDR3 runs 14 residues. The V and J ends lost 3 bases and 4 bases, in that order; junction bases with no gene match: 5. Germline V gene data show CDR1 as SGHRS and CDR2 as YFSETQ. This chain's CDR3 is CASSSGTGLYEQYF. The DNA of the CDR3 is TGCGCCAGCAGCTCCGGGACAGGGCTATACGAGCAGTACTTC.

The gene calls are TRBV10-3 and TRBJ1-1, with 7 positions matching TRBD1. Germline V gene lookup returns CDR1 ENHRY and CDR2 SYGVKD. The CDR3 has 14 amino acids. J was trimmed by 1 base and V by 4 bases; bases with no gene match: 3. The CDR3 DNA reads TGTGCCATCAGTGTGACAGGGCCGAACACTGAAGCTTTCTTT. Translation: CAISVTGPNTEAFF.

This clone was recorded only once. The chain links TRBV7-9 to TRBJ2-7, with TRBD1 matching over 9 bases. Germline CDR1 and CDR2: SEHNR and FQNEAQ (reference sequence). The junction had 7 bases not matched to a gene; V was cut back by 5 bases and J by 5 bases. CDR3 length: 14 residues. The CDR3 protein is CASSPGTGLNEQYF. In DNA form, the CDR3 reads TGTGCCAGCAGCCCCGGGACAGGGCTGAACGAGCAGTACTTC.

This sequence joins TRBV5-4 and TRBJ2-1; D possibly corresponds to TRBD2 (5 bases). Trimming cost V 4 bases and J 0 bases, with 20 bases left between them. Germline V gene data show CDR1 as SGHNT and CDR2 as YYREEE (reference sequence). CDR3 length: 18 amino acids. CDR3 loop: CASSPGRSGMSSYNEQFF. The CDR3 coding sequence is TGTGCCAGCAGCCCGGGAAGGTCAGGAATGAGCTCCTACAATGAGCAGTTCTTC.

The count of this clone is one. The genes are TRBV7-6 and TRBJ2-1, with 9 nucleotides matching TRBD2. Germline V gene lookup returns CDR1 SGHVS and CDR2 FNYEAQ. Trimming cost V 0 bases and J 5 bases; bases outside gene matches: 5. This CDR3 contains 16 residues. This CDR3 reads CASSLAAGGFHNEQFF. The DNA of the CDR3 is TGTGCCAGCAGCTTAGCAGCGGGAGGCTTCCACAATGAGCAGTTCTTC.

The V call is TRBV7-9, the J call TRBJ1-1; D not certain. Germline CDR1 reads SEHNR; CDR2 reads FQNEAQ (reference sequence). CDR3 length equals 14 residues. The V and J ends lost 1 base and 4 bases respectively, with 10 bases between them. The CDR3 here is CASSLEAGFTEAFF. CDR3 sequence (DNA): TGTGCCAGCAGCTTAGAGGCGGGTTTCACTGAAGCTTTCTTT.

This clone appeared a single time. The rearrangement links TRBV9 to TRBJ2-2; 8 nucleotides agree with TRBD2. J gave up 1 base and V 3 bases, and 8 bases lay outside the gene matches. The CDR3 loop spans 17 amino acids. Germline-derived CDR1 and CDR2 are SGDLS and YYNGEE. Written as DNA, the CDR3 is TGTGCCAGCAGCGGAGGGGAGAGCGGGGGGAACACCGGGGAGCTGTTTTTT. Its protein product is CASSGGESGGNTGELFF.

This sequence joins TRBV11-2 and TRBJ2-7, with 7 bases that match TRBD1. This CDR3 comprises 15 residues. Per germline, CDR1 SGHAT and CDR2 FQNNGV. After removal of 0 bases from V and 3 bases from J, the junction contained 5 bases not matched to a gene. The DNA for the CDR3 is TGTGCCAGCAGCTTAGAACCGGGACAGATCTACGAGCAGTACTTC. Amino acid sequence: CASSLEPGQIYEQYF.

The table lists this clone with a count of one. The rearrangement joins TRBV11-1 to TRBJ2-7; 7 bases line up with TRBD1. Trimming at V came to 0 bases and at J to 3 bases, leaving 5 bases not matched to a gene. The CDR3 is 15 residues long. Germline V gene data show CDR1 as SGHAT and CDR2 as FQDESV (reference sequence). The CDR3 here is CASSLAATGRYEQYF. The CDR3 DNA follows: TGTGCCAGCAGCTTAGCCGCGACAGGGCGCTACGAGCAGTACTTC. The variable domain in full, completed from reference TRBV11-1 and TRBJ2-7, reads EAEVAQSPRYKITEKSQAVAFWCDPISGHATLYWYRQILGQGPELLVQFQDESVVDDSQLPKDRFSAERLKGVDSTLKIQPAELGDSAMYLCASSLAATGRYEQYFGPGTRLTVT.